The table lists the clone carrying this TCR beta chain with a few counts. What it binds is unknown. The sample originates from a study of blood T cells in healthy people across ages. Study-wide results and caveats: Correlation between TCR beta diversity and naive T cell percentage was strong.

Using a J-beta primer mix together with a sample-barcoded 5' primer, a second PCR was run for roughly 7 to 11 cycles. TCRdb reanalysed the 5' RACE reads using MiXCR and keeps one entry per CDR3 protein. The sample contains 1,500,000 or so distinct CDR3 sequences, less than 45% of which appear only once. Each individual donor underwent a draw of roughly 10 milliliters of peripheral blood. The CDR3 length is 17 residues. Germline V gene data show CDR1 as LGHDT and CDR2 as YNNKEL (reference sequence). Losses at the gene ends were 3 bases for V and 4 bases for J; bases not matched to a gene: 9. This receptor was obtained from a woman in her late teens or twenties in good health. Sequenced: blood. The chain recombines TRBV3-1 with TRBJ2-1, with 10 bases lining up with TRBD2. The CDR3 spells CASSHGSGGTTYNEQFF. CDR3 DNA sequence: TGTGCCAGCAGCCATGGTAGCGGGGGGACCACTTACAATGAGCAGTTCTTC.